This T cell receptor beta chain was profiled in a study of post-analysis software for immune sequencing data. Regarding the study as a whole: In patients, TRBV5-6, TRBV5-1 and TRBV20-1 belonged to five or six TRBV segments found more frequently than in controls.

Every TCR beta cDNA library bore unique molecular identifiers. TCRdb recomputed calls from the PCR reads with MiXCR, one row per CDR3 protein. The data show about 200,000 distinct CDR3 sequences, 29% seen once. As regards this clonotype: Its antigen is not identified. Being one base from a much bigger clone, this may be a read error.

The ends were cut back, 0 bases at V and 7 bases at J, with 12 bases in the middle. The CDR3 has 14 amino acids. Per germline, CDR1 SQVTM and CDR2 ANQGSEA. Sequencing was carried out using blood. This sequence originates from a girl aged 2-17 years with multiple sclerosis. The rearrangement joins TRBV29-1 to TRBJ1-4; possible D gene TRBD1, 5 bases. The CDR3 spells CSVEDQGTGEKLFF. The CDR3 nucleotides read TGCAGCGTTGAAGATCAAGGGACGGGTGAAAAACTGTTTTTT.